This TCR beta chain was documented in a study of somatic mutations in cytotoxic T cells in rheumatoid arthritis. Study-wide findings and caveats: There were about an eighth of the roughly 60 patients in whom the largest CD8+ clone exceeded 20% of CD8+ cells. CD8+ clonality increased with age in rheumatoid arthritis patients but not in healthy controls. Adjustment for multiple comparisons was not applied to the slight TRBV07 underrepresentation observed in rheumatoid arthritis patients.

CDR3 length equals 13 residues. CDR1 is LNHDA, CDR2 SQIVND, per germline (reference sequence). Trimming at V came to 5 bases and at J to 2 bases, leaving 3 bases not matched to a gene. The protocol was immunoSEQ multiplex PCR, while the TCRdb copy is restricted to in-frame clones and leaves out a portion. Of roughly 20,000 clones listed, roughly 80% were seen once; the top ten hold about 20%. In the case of this clone: Its cognate antigen is unknown.

The chain employs TRBV19 and TRBJ2-7, with 7 nucleotides matching TRBD1. The sequencing input was CD8+ T cells sorted from blood. This TCR was recovered from a woman aged 60-75 years in good health. The CDR3, as DNA: TGTGCCAGTAGTTTCGACAGGGCCTACGAGCAGTACTTC. Its protein is CASSFDRAYEQYF. The whole variable domain, filled in from reference TRBV19 and TRBJ2-7, reads DGGITQSPKYLFRKEGQNVTLSCEQNLNHDAMYWYRQDPGQGLRLIYYSQIVNDFQKGDIAEGYSVSREKKESFPLTVTSAQKNPTAFYLCASSFDRAYEQYFGPGTRLTVT.